The 12 T cell receptor beta chains below all came from one sample that was sequenced in a study of blood T cells in healthy people across ages. Primers used in a second PCR of roughly 7 to 11 cycles were a sample-barcoded 5' primer and a J-beta primer mix. TCRdb re-derived calls from the 5' RACE reads in MiXCR, one entry per CDR3 protein. The data show 1,800,000 or so distinct CDR3 sequences, around 42% seen once. Sequencing was performed on blood. The receptor source for this set is a human donor in good health.

The table lists this clonotype with a few counts. The chain is built from TRBV7-6 and TRBJ2-4; tentatively, D is TRBD1 or TRBD2 (5 bases each). The end of the DNA is better explained by TRBJ2-7, so the J call may be wrong. The CDR3 length is 13 residues. Germline V gene data show CDR1 as SGHVS and CDR2 as FNYEAQ. CDR3 residues: CASSMGPYYEQYF. CDR3 sequence (DNA): TGTGCCAGCAGCATGGGACCCTACTACGAGCAGTACTTC.

This clonotype has a handful of counts. The chain combines TRBV6-5 with TRBJ1-5; tentatively, D is TRBD1 (5 bases). CDR3 length equals 15 residues. Germline-derived CDR1 and CDR2 are MNHEY and SVGAGI. The germline V and J ends were trimmed by 5 bases and 5 bases, with 16 bases remaining between them. CDR3: CASSPQGLADQPQHF. CDR3 coding DNA: TGTGCCAGCAGTCCCCAGGGCCTAGCGGATCAGCCCCAGCATTTT.

The V gene is TRBV4-3, the J gene TRBJ2-7; perhaps D is TRBD1 or TRBD2 (5 bases each). Germline CDR1 and CDR2: LGHNA and YSLEER. The germline V and J ends were trimmed by 4 bases and 7 bases, with 11 bases remaining between them. CDR3 length equals 12 residues. The CDR3 spells CASSRGFGEQYF. CDR3 DNA sequence: TGCGCCAGCAGCCGGGGGTTCGGGGAGCAGTACTTC.

V usage is TRBV7-9 and J usage is TRBJ2-3; TRBD2 might be the D (6 bases). The CDR3 consists of 15 residues. Trimming left V 1 base short and J 3 bases short, with 11 bases between. From germline, CDR1 is SEHNR and CDR2 FQNEAQ (reference sequence). The CDR3 DNA sequence: TGTGCCAGCAGCTTAGGTTGGCGGGAAACAGATACGCAGTATTTT. Its protein is CASSLGWRETDTQYF.

This clonotype was detected only a few times. The CDR3 nucleotides are TGTGCCAGCAGCCGGGGGAGGAGCACCACAGATACGCAGTATTTT. Translated, it gives CASSRGRSTTDTQYF. The chain recombines TRBV7-2 with TRBJ2-3; possible D gene TRBD2, 6 bases. Deletions cut 5 bases from V and 2 bases from J, with 14 bases between. This CDR3 has 15 amino acids. Germline V gene data show CDR1 as SGHTA and CDR2 as FQGNSA.

The chain is built from TRBV12-3 or TRBV12-4 and TRBJ2-6, with D possibly TRBD2 on 5 matching bases. The CDR3 totals 15 residues. V shed 6 bases and J shed 9 bases, with 18 bases lying between them. In DNA, the CDR3 is TGTGCCAGCAGCCTCGGGGTGGGGAGTTTCAACGTCCTGACTTTC. Encoded protein: CASSLGVGSFNVLTF.

This clonotype was observed a few times. The chain joins TRBV12-3 or TRBV12-4 to TRBJ1-2; D uncertain. Trimming pared 6 bases from V and 5 bases from J, leaving 19 bases between. The CDR3 sequence is 15 residues long. The CDR3 loop reads CASSPSGVAYYGYTF. CDR3 sequence (DNA): TGTGCCAGCAGCCCCTCAGGCGTTGCTTATTATGGCTACACCTTC.

The V call is TRBV9, the J call TRBJ2-4; a weak D match, TRBD2 (6 bases). The CDR3 runs to 13 residues. Germline CDR1 and CDR2: SGDLS and YYNGEE. The V end was cut by 4 bases, the J end by 15 bases, with 20 bases between. DNA for the CDR3: TGTGCCAGCAGCCTCCAGGGACTTGAGACCCGGTACTTC. As protein: CASSLQGLETRYF.

This clonotype was observed a handful of times. This sequence joins TRBV7-9 and TRBJ2-2; D is possibly TRBD1 or TRBD2 (6 bases each). Germline loops: CDR1 SEHNR, CDR2 FQNEAQ (reference sequence). This CDR3 is built from 17 residues. Trimming pared 10 bases from V and 5 bases from J, leaving 26 bases between. The CDR3 DNA reads TGTGCCACGTCCGACGCAAGGGGGGCGACTCTTACCGGGGAGCTGTTTTTT. The encoded protein is CATSDARGATLTGELFF.

The chain is built from TRBV27 and TRBJ1-2; 10 bases map to TRBD1. CDR1 is MNHEY and CDR2 is SMNVEV in the germline V gene (reference sequence). The CDR3 totals 16 residues. With V trimmed by 6 bases and J by 2 bases, 9 bases remained unmatched. The CDR3 reads CASRLFWTGGNYGYTF. DNA for the CDR3: TGTGCCAGCAGACTTTTTTGGACAGGGGGGAACTATGGCTACACCTTC.

The chain couples TRBV5-6 to TRBJ2-5; TRBD1 might be the D (6 bases). This CDR3 region has 15 residues. V shed 0 bases and J shed 5 bases, with 14 bases lying between them. CDR1 is SGHDT and CDR2 is YYEEEE in the germline V gene. In nucleotides, the CDR3 is TGTGCCAGCAGCTTGGCCGCGGACAGATATGAGACCCAGTACTTC. Its protein is CASSLAADRYETQYF.

This clonotype was counted a few times. The chain is built from TRBV5-1 and TRBJ1-5; D is unresolved. Germline CDR1 SGHRS, CDR2 YFSETQ. Trimming took off 7 bases at V and 0 bases at J, with 17 bases between the two ends. There are 16 residues in the CDR3. The CDR3 here is CASSPSGPYSNQPQHF. CDR3 DNA: TGCGCCAGCTCTCCGAGTGGGCCCTATAGCAATCAGCCCCAGCATTTT.